This TCR beta chain was documented in a study of T cell responses to AZD1222 COVID-19 vaccine. This clone was recorded a few times. What it binds is not known. Sequencing used immunoSEQ multiplex PCR; TCRdb keeps in-frame clones, though not all of them. The sample yields roughly 130,000 clones, 88% seen once. Broader study findings: The CD4 TCRs associated with vaccination extended across spike and predominated at 160-218 and 743-854. Spike-specific TCR breadth and depth were elevated following two AZD1222 doses.

The CDR3 extends over 14 amino acids. Germline V gene lookup returns CDR1 WSHSY and CDR2 SAAADI. Trimming took 6 bases from V and 8 from J; bases not matched to a gene: 9. This sequence originates from an adult in good health. Sequencing was performed on peripheral blood, taken on day 0 of AZD1222 vaccination. This sequence joins TRBV10-2 and TRBJ1-5; 8 positions match TRBD1. CDR3 nucleotide sequence: TGCGCCAGCAGGGGACAGGCCGGGGTAGAGCCCCAGCATTTT. This gives the protein CASRGQAGVEPQHF.